This TCR beta chain was profiled in a study of T cells in Graves' hyperthyroidism and ophthalmopathy. Study-level background: Blood was drawn when the patient was first diagnosed and still untreated.

This CDR3 has 13 residues. Germline-derived CDR1 and CDR2 are SGHDT and YYEEEE. With 2 bases removed from V and 7 bases from J, the gap between germline ends came to 9 bases. What was amplified from RNA transcripts were TCR beta CDR3 regions. When the TCR CDR3 underwent first-round RT-PCR, the HTBI primer set was used. TCRdb ran MiXCR on the multiplex PCR reads and lists one entry per CDR3 protein. The data contain approximately 530,000 distinct CDR3 sequences, about a sixth of them singletons. What was sequenced was blood. The chain recombines TRBV5-6 with TRBJ1-4, with a tentative D call TRBD1 (5 bases). The TCR originated in a woman aged 18-29 years with Graves' hyperthyroidism. CDR3 bases: TGTGCCAGCAGCTTTCAGGGTATTGAAAAACTGTTTTTT. Translation gives CASSFQGIEKLFF.